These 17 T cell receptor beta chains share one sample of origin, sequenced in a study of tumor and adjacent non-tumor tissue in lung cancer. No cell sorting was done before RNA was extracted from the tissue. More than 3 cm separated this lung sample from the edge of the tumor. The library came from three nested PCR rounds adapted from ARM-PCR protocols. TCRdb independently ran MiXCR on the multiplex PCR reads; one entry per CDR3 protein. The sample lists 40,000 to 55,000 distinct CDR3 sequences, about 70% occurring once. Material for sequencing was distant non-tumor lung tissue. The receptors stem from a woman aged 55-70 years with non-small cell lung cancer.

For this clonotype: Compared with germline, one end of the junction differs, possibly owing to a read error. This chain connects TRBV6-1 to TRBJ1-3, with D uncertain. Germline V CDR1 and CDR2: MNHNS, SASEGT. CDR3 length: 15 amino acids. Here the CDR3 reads CAISVMGSRENTIYF. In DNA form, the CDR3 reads TGTGCCATCAGTGTAATGGGGAGTCGTGAAAACACCATATATTTT.

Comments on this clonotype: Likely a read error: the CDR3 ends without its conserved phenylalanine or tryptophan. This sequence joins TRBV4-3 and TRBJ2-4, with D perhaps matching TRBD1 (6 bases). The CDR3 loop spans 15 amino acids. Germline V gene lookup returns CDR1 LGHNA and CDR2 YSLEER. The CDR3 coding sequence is TGCACCAGCAGCCTTTCCTGGACAGCTGAAAACATTCAGTACTGC. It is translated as CTSSLSWTAENIQYC.

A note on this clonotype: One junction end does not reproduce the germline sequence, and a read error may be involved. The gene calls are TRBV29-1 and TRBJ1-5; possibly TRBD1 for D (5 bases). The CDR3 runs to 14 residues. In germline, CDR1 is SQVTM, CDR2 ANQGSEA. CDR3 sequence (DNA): TGTAGCGCCGGGGACGATAGGAGCGGGCAGCCCCAGCATTTT. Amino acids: CSAGDDRSGQPQHF.

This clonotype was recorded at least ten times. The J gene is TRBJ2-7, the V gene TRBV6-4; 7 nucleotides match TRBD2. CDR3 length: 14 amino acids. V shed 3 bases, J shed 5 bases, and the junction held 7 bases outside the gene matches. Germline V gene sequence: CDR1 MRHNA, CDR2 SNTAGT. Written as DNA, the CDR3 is TGTGCCAGCAGTGAGTTCCCGGGGAGGGACGAGCAGTACTTC. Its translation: CASSEFPGRDEQYF.

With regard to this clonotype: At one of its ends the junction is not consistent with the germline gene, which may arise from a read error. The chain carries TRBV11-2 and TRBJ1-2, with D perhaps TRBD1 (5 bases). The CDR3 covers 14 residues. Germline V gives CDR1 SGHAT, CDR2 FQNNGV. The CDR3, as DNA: TGTGTCAGCAGCGAAATAGGGGCTAACCATGGCTACACCTTC. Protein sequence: CVSSEIGANHGYTF.

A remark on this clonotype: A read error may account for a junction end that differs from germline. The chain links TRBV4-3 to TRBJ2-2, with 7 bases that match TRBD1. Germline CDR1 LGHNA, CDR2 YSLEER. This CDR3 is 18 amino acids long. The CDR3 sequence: CTSSQEEGTASNAGELFF. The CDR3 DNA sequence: TGCACCAGCAGCCAAGAGGAAGGGACAGCCTCTAACGCCGGGGAGCTTTTTTTT.

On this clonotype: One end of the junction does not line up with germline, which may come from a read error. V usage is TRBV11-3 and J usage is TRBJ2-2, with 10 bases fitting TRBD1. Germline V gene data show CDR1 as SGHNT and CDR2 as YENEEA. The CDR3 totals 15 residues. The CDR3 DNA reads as TGTGCTAGCAGCCCCGGGACAGGGGCCACCTGGGAGCTGTTTTTT. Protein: CASSPGTGATWELFF.

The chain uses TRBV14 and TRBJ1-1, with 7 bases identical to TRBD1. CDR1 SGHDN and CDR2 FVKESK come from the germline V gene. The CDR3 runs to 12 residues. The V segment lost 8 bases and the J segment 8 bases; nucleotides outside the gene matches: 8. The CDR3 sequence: CASGRDRVEAFF. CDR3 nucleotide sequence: TGTGCCAGCGGACGGGACAGAGTGGAAGCTTTCTTT.

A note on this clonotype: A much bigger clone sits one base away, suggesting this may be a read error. The CDR3 protein is CTSSLLMQASYNEQFF. The CDR3 DNA follows: TGTACCAGCAGCTTGTTGATGCAGGCCTCCTACAATGAGCAGTTCTTC. The chain joins TRBV5-6 to TRBJ2-1; D is ambiguous. The CDR3 contains 16 residues. Germline loops: CDR1 SGHDT, CDR2 YYEEEE. The full variable domain, completed using reference TRBV5-6 and TRBJ2-1, is DAGVTQSPTHLIKTRGQQVTLRCSPKSGHDTVSWYQQALGQGPQFIFQYYEEEERQRGNFPDRFSGHQFPNYSSELNVNALLLGDSALYLCTSSLLMQASYNEQFFGPGTRLTVL.

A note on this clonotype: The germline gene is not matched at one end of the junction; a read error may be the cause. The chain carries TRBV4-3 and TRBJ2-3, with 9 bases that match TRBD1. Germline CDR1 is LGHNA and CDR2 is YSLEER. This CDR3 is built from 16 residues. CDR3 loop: CASSSGTGINTDTHYF. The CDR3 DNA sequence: TGCGCCAGCAGCTCAGGGACAGGGATTAACACAGATACGCACTATTTC.

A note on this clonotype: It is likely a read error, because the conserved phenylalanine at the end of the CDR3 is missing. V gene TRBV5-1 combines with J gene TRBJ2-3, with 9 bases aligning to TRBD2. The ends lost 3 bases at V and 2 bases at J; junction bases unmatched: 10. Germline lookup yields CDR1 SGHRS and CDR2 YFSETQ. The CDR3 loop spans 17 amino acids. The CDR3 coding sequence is TGCGCCAGCAGCTGGCCGGTACTAGCGGGTTCCACAGATACGCAGTATTAT. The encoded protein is CASSWPVLAGSTDTQYY.

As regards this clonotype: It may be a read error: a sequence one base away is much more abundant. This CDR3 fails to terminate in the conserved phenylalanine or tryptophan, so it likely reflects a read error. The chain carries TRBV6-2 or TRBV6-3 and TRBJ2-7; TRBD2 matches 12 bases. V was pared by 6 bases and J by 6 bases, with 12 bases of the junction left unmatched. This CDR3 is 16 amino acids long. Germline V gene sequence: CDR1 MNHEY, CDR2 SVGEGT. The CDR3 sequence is CASSSPTSGRFLEQYL. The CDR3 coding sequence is TGTGCCAGCAGCTCTCCAACTAGCGGGAGGTTTCTCGAGCAGTACCTC.

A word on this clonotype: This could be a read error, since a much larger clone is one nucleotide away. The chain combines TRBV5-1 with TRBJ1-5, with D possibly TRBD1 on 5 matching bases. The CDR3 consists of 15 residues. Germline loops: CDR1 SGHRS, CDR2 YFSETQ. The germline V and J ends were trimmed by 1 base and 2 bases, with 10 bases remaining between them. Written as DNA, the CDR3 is TGCGCCAGCAGCTTGCAAGGGGCCGGCAATCAGCCCCAGCATTTT. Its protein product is CASSLQGAGNQPQHF.

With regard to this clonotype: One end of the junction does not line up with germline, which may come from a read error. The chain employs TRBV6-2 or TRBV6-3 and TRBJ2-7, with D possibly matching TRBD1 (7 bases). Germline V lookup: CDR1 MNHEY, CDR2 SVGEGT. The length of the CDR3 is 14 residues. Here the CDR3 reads CASSYGGTAYEHYF. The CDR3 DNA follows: TGTGCCAGCAGTTATGGAGGGACAGCATACGAGCACTACTTC.

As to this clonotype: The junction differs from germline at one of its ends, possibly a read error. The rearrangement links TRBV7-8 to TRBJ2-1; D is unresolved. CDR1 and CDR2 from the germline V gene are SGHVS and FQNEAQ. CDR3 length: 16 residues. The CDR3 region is CASNPKPAQARDERFF. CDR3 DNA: TGTGCCAGCAACCCCAAACCAGCCCAAGCCCGCGATGAGCGGTTCTTC.

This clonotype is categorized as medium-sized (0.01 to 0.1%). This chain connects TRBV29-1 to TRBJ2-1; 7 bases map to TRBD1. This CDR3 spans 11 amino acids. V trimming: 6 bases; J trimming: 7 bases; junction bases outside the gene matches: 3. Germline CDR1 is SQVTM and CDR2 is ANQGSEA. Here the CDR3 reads CSVGRGNEQFF. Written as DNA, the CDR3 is TGCAGCGTCGGCAGGGGGAATGAGCAGTTCTTC.

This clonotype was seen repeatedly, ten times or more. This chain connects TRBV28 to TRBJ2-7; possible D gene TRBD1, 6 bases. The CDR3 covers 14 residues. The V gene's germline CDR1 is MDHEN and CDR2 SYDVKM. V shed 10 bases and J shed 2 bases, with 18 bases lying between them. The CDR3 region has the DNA TGTGCCACGCTCCCAGGGCAGGGGACCTACGAGCAGTACTTC. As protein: CATLPGQGTYEQYF. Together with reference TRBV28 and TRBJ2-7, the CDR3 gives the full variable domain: DVKVTQSSRYLVKRTGEKVFLECVQDMDHENMFWYRQDPGLGLRLIYFSYDVKMKEKGDIPEGYSVSREKKERFSLILESASTNQTSMYLCATLPGQGTYEQYFGPGTRLTVT.